A selection of T cell receptor beta chains follows, all from one sample in a study of blood T cell repertoires in COVID-19. Method: immunoSEQ multiplex PCR; TCRdb's copy keeps in-frame clones and lacks some. The data show 300,000 or so clones, with approximately 85% seen just once and around 1.7% held by the top ten. Sequenced material: peripheral blood. The source is a woman in her forties or fifties with acute or convalescent COVID-19. CDR3s leave out the opening cysteine and the closing phenylalanine or tryptophan. Only part of the rows carry a size: once, few, many, or a class if the clone is expanded.

J: TRBJ2-1
size: .
V: TRBV6-5
CDR3: ASRAQRGSYNEQF

J: TRBJ1-1
size: .
V: TRBV9
CDR3: ASSAQGRGVATEAF

J: TRBJ2-4
size: .
V: TRBV19
CDR3: ASSIPGTGSKNIQY

J: TRBJ2-4
size: .
V: TRBV28
CDR3: ASSLLRDTKNIQY

J: TRBJ2-2
size: .
V: TRBV6-5
CDR3: ASSWASGGTGELF

J: TRBJ2-7
size: .
V: TRBV9
CDR3: ASSVASGPSYEQY

J: TRBJ2-7
size: few
V: TRBV5-1
CDR3: ASSFDRGYEQY

J: TRBJ2-3
size: .
V: TRBV4-2
CDR3: ASSQDPQGLTPTDTQY

J: TRBJ2-7
size: few
V: TRBV7-3
CDR3: ASSLSETSGSNPLIYEQY

J: TRBJ2-5
size: .
V: TRBV7-3
CDR3: ASSLGLAGRETQY

J: TRBJ2-2
size: .
V: TRBV28
CDR3: ASSSGVAGGYSTGELF

J: TRBJ2-2
size: once
V: TRBV24-1
CDR3: ATSAPDSGNTGELF

J: TRBJ2-7
size: .
V: TRBV7-8
CDR3: ASSRTGVGYYEQY

J: TRBJ1-1
size: .
V: TRBV5-1
CDR3: ASRSGDNAEAF